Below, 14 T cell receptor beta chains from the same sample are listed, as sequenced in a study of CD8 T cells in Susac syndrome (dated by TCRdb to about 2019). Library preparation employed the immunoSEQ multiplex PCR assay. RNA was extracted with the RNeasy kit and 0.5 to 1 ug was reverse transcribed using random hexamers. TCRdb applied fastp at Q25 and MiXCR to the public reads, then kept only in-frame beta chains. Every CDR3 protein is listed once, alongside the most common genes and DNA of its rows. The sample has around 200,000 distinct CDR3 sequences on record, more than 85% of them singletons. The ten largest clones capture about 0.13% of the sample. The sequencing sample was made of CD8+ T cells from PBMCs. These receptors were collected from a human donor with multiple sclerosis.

The CDR3 here is CASSWDSNTEAFF. CDR3 coding DNA: TGTGCCAGCAGCTGGGACAGCAACACTGAAGCTTTCTTT. This chain joins TRBV6-1 and TRBJ1-1, with 7 bases aligning to TRBD1. V was pared by 6 bases and J by 2 bases, with 3 bases of the junction left unmatched. The CDR3 has 13 residues. Germline CDR1 and CDR2: MNHNS and SASEGT.

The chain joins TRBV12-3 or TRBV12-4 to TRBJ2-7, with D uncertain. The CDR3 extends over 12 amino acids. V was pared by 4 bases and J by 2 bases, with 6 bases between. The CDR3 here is CASSSVAYEQYF. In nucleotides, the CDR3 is TGTGCCAGCAGTTCGGTGGCCTACGAGCAGTACTTC.

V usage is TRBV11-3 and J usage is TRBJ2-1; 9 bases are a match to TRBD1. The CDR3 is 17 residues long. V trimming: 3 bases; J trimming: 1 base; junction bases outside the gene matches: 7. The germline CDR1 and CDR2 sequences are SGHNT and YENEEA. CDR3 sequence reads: CASSLRRGTGSYNEQFF. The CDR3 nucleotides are TGTGCCAGCAGCTTGAGGCGCGGGACAGGGTCCTACAATGAGCAGTTCTTC. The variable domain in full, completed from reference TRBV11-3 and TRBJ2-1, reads EAGVVQSPRYKIIEKKQPVAFWCNPISGHNTLYWYLQNLGQGPELLIRYENEEAVDDSQLPKDRFSAERLKGVDSTLKIQPAELGDSAVYLCASSLRRGTGSYNEQFFGPGTRLTVL.

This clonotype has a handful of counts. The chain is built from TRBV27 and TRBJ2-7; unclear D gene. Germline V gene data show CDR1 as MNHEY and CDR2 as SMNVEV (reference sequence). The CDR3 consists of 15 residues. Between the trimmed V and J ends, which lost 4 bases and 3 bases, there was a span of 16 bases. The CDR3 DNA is TGTGCCAGCAGTTCCCTCCCTGGGAACCACTACGAGCAGTACTTC. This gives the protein CASSSLPGNHYEQYF.

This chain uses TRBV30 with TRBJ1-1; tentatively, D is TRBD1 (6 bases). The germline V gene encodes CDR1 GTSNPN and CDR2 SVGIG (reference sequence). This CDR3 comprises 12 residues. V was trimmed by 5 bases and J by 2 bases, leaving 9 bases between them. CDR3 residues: CAWQGLNTEAFF. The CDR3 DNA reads TGTGCCTGGCAGGGGCTAAACACTGAAGCTTTCTTT. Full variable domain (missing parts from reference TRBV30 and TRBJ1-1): SQTIHQWPATLVQPVGSPLSLECTVEGTSNPNLYWYRQAAGRGLQLLFYSVGIGQISSEVPQNLSASRPQDRQFILSSKKLLLSDSGFYLCAWQGLNTEAFFGQGTRLTVV.

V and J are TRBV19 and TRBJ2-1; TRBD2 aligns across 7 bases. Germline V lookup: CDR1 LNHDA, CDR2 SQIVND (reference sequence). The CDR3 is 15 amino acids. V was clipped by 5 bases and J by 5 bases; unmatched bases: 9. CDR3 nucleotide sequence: TGTGCCAGTAGTTGGCTAGCGGAGACTAACAATGAGCAGTTCTTC. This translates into CASSWLAETNNEQFF.

The CDR3 region has the DNA TGCAGCGTTGACTCGGACGGAACCTATGGCTACACCTTC. This gives the protein CSVDSDGTYGYTF. V and J are TRBV29-1 and TRBJ1-2; D remains unclear. This CDR3 has 13 residues. V lost 3 bases and J 4 bases, leaving 12 bases between the germline ends. Per the germline V gene, CDR1 is SQVTM and CDR2 is ANQGSEA. Drawing the rest from reference TRBV29-1 and TRBJ1-2, the complete variable domain is SAVISQKPSRDICQRGTSLTIQCQVDSQVTMMFWYRQQPGQSLTLIATANQGSEATYESGFVIDKFPISRPNLTFSTLTVSNMSPEDSSIYLCSVDSDGTYGYTFGSGTRLTVV.

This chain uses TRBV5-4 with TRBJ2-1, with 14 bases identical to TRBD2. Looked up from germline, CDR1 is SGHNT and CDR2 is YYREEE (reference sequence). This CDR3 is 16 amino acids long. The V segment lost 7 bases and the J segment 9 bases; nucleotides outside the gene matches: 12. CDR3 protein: CASRHRGLAGVGEQFF. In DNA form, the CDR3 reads TGTGCCAGCCGTCACAGGGGACTAGCGGGGGTCGGTGAGCAGTTCTTC.

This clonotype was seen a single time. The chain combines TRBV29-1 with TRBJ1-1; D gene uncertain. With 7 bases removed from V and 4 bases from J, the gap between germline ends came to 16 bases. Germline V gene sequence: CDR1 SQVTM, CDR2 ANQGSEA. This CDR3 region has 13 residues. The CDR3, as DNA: TGCAGCGCCCGGGATCCTCATTCCACTGAAGCTTTCTTT. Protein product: CSARDPHSTEAFF.

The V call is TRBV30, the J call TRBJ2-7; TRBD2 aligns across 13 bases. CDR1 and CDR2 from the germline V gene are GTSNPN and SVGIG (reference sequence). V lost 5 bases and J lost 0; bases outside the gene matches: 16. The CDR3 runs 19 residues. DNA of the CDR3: TGTGCCTGGGAGACAGTAGGGACTAGCGGGACTAAGGCCTCCTACGAGCAGTACTTC. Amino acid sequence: CAWETVGTSGTKASYEQYF.

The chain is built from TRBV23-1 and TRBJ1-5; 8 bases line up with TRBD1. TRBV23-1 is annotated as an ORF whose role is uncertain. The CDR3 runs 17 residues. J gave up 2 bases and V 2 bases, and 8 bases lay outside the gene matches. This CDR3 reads CASSQNRGEGGNQPQHF. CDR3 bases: TGCGCCAGCAGTCAAAACAGGGGGGAGGGTGGCAATCAGCCCCAGCATTTT.

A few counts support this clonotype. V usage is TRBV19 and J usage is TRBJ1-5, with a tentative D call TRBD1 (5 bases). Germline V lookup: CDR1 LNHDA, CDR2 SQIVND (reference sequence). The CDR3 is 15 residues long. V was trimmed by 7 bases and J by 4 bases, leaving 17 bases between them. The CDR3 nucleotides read TGTGCCAGTAAAGATTGGGGCGGGCGTAATCAGCCCCAGCATTTT. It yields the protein CASKDWGGRNQPQHF.

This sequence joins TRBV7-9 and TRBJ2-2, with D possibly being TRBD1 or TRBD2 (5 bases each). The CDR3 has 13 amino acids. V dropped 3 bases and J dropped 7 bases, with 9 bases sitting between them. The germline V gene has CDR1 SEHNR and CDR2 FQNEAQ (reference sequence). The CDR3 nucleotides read TGTGCCAGCAGCTTGGGACCCGGCGGGGAGCTGTTTTTT. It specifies CASSLGPGGELFF.

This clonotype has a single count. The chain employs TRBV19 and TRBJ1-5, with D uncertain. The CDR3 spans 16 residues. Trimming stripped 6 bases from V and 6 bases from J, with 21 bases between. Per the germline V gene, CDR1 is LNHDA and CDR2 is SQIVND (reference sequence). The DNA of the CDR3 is TGTGCCAGTAGACAAGACCACGAACTAAGGAGTCAGCCCCAGCATTTT. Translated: CASRQDHELRSQPQHF.